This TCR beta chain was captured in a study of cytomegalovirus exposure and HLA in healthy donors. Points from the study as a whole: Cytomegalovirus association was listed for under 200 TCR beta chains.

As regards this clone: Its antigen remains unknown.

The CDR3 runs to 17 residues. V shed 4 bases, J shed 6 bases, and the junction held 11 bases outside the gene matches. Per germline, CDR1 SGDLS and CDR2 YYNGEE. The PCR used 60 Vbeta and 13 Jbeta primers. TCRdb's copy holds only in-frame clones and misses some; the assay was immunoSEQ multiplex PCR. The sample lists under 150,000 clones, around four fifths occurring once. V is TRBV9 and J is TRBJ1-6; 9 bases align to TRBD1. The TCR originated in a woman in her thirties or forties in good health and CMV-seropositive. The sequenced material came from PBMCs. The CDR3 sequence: CASSPAPGTGSNSPLHF. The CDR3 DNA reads TGTGCCAGCAGCCCCGCCCCCGGGACAGGGAGTAATTCACCCCTCCACTTT.